A single sample gave rise to the 14 T cell receptor beta chains below, sequenced in a study of human T cells and chemical hapten exposure. The time point: patch test 2, 6 weeks after DPC sensitization. Treatment described: therapeutic diphenylcyclopropenone sensitization with weekly scalp DPC. TCRdb called the RACE reads again in MiXCR, with one record for every CDR3 protein. The sample lists some 82,000 distinct CDR3 sequences; more than 6.5% were seen once. The specimen comprised whole blood, sampled in connection with sensitization to the hapten diphenylcyclopropenone (DPC). Source of these receptors: a woman in her twenties or thirties with alopecia areata. Some clones in this sample may be carry-over from other donors' samples.

There are many counts of this clonotype. The chain couples TRBV30 to TRBJ1-5; possibly TRBD1 for D (5 bases). Per the germline V gene, CDR1 is GTSNPN and CDR2 is SVGIG (reference sequence). V gave up 5 bases and J gave up 0 bases, with 8 bases separating them. This CDR3 is built from 13 residues. DNA of the CDR3: TGTGCCTGGGGCAGGGATAGCAATCAGCCCCAGCATTTT. Amino acids: CAWGRDSNQPQHF.

This clonotype was observed many times. The gene calls are TRBV7-6 and TRBJ1-2; D call uncertain. The CDR3 loop spans 12 amino acids. The V gene's germline CDR1 is SGHVS and CDR2 FNYEAQ. V was shortened by 1 base and J by 5 bases, with 5 bases between the two germline ends. The CDR3: CASSLEGYGYTF. The CDR3 DNA sequence: TGTGCCAGCAGCTTAGAGGGATATGGCTACACCTTC. Full variable domain (outside the CDR3, taken from reference TRBV7-6 and TRBJ1-2): GAGVSQSPRYKVTKRGQDVALRCDPISGHVSLYWYRQALGQGPEFLTYFNYEAQQDKSGLPNDRFSAERPEGSISTLTIQRTEQRDSAMYRCASSLEGYGYTFGSGTRLTVV.

This chain joins TRBV10-2 and TRBJ1-6; no clear D. Trimming pared 4 bases from V and 14 bases from J, leaving 15 bases between. This CDR3 is built from 13 residues. Germline V gene data show CDR1 as WSHSY and CDR2 as SAAADI. CDR3 residues: CASSAILQGTLHF. For the CDR3, the DNA is TGCGCCAGCAGTGCGATTTTGCAAGGGACCCTCCACTTT.

The chain employs TRBV6-6 and TRBJ2-7; D tentatively fits TRBD1 or TRBD2 (5 bases each). CDR3 length: 14 amino acids. V was trimmed by 0 bases and J by 3 bases, leaving 9 bases between them. Germline V gene sequence: CDR1 MNHNY, CDR2 SVGAGI (reference sequence). CDR3 residues: CASSYSRERYEQYF. The CDR3 bases are TGTGCCAGCAGTTACTCCAGGGAGCGCTACGAGCAGTACTTC.

The CDR3 DNA follows: TGCGCCAGCAGCTTGGGGACACCGATGAACACTGAAGCTTTCTTT. Encoded protein: CASSLGTPMNTEAFF. The rearrangement links TRBV5-1 to TRBJ1-1; perhaps TRBD1 as D (5 bases). This CDR3 contains 15 residues. Germline-derived CDR1 and CDR2 are SGHRS and YFSETQ. Deletions cut 0 bases from V and 0 bases from J, with 9 bases between.

The chain couples TRBV20-1 to TRBJ2-1; 8 positions match TRBD2. The V and J ends lost 3 bases and 0 bases, in that order; junction bases with no gene match: 4. This CDR3 is 15 amino acids long. Germline CDR1 DFQATT, CDR2 SNEGSKA (reference sequence). CDR3 protein: CSASGGVHSYNEQFF. The DNA for the CDR3 is TGCAGTGCTAGCGGGGGGGTGCACTCCTACAATGAGCAGTTCTTC.

This clonotype was seen repeatedly, ten times or more. The V call is TRBV5-6, the J call TRBJ1-3, with D possibly TRBD1 on 5 matching bases. V shed 3 bases and J shed 3 bases, with 10 bases lying between them. Germline V gene data show CDR1 as SGHDT and CDR2 as YYEEEE. This CDR3 spans 14 amino acids. DNA for the CDR3: TGTGCCAGCAGCTGGGGCTCCCGTGGAAACACCATATATTTT. It yields the protein CASSWGSRGNTIYF.

This clonotype was counted ten times or more. The V and J genes are TRBV19 and TRBJ1-5; D gene uncertain. Trimming cost V 5 bases and J 4 bases, with 9 bases left between them. This CDR3 has 13 residues. Per germline, CDR1 LNHDA and CDR2 SQIVND (reference sequence). The CDR3 DNA sequence: TGTGCCAGTAGTCCGGGCCTAAATCAGCCCCAGCATTTT. This translates into CASSPGLNQPQHF.

This clonotype has ten or more counts. This chain joins TRBV20-1 and TRBJ1-5, with TRBD1 as a possible D gene (5 bases). V shed 6 bases and J shed 1 base, with 7 bases lying between them. The CDR3 sequence is 12 residues long. The germline CDR1 and CDR2 sequences are DFQATT and SNEGSKA (reference sequence). As DNA, the CDR3 is TGCAGTGCCAGACAGAGCAATCAGCCCCAGCATTTT. It encodes CSARQSNQPQHF.

The sample holds many counts of this clonotype. The chain employs TRBV13 and TRBJ1-1, with D unclear. Trimming cost V 5 bases and J 3 bases, with 7 bases left between them. This CDR3 has 12 residues. The germline gives CDR1 PRHDT, CDR2 FYEKMQ (reference sequence). The CDR3 coding sequence is TGTGCCAGCAGCCCGGGGTACACTGAAGCTTTCTTT. It encodes CASSPGYTEAFF.

There are a few counts of this clonotype. The J gene is TRBJ2-7, the V gene TRBV9, with D perhaps TRBD1 (6 bases). The length of the CDR3 is 15 residues. V lost 4 bases and J lost 6, with 20 bases in between. Germline assignment: CDR1 SGDLS and CDR2 YYNGEE. The DNA for the CDR3 is TGTGCCAGCAGCTTGGACAGCTCCCTCAACGGCGAGCAGTACTTC. This encodes CASSLDSSLNGEQYF. The variable domain in full, completed from reference TRBV9 and TRBJ2-7, reads DSGVTQTPKHLITATGQRVTLRCSPRSGDLSVYWYQQSLDQGLQFLIQYYNGEERAKGNILERFSAQQFPDLHSELNLSSLELGDSALYFCASSLDSSLNGEQYFGPGTRLTVT.

The V call is TRBV5-6, the J call TRBJ1-5; no firm D call. Germline V gives CDR1 SGHDT, CDR2 YYEEEE. The CDR3 has 13 residues. Between the trimmed V and J ends, which lost 3 bases and 3 bases, there was a span of 7 bases. The CDR3 reads CASSSRINQPQHF. For the CDR3, the DNA is TGTGCCAGCAGCTCAAGGATCAATCAGCCCCAGCATTTT.

This chain connects TRBV20-1 to TRBJ1-1; D is unclear. Germline lookup yields CDR1 DFQATT and CDR2 SNEGSKA (reference sequence). The CDR3 extends over 13 amino acids. V lost 6 bases to trimming and J lost 0 bases, with 11 bases between them. The CDR3 is CSATTRLNTEAFF. DNA of the CDR3: TGCAGTGCAACGACCAGATTGAACACTGAAGCTTTCTTT.

This clonotype has a handful of counts. The chain employs TRBV20-1 and TRBJ2-2; 7 bases line up with TRBD2. Germline CDR1 DFQATT, CDR2 SNEGSKA (reference sequence). V gave up 6 bases and J gave up 0 bases; unmatched junction bases: 7. The CDR3 runs 15 residues. CDR3 residues: CSANGGGSNTGELFF. The DNA of the CDR3 is TGCAGTGCCAATGGGGGGGGATCGAACACCGGGGAGCTGTTTTTT.